This T cell receptor beta chain was captured by sequencing in a study of Ad26.COV2.S vaccination and SARS-CoV-2 variants. This clone was recorded a few times. Repertoires were generated with immunoSEQ multiplex PCR, while TCRdb's copy carries only in-frame clones and drops some. The table lists 400,000 to 450,000 clones, 90% of them singletons. Described treatment: some 20 received Ad26.COV2.S at low or high dose, single or two shots; roughly five received placebo; per-sample allocation not given. The samples date from day 63 after the first vaccine or placebo injection. It was an adult aged 18-55 years in Boston who was the donor. Germline V gives CDR1 SNHLY, CDR2 FYNNEI. There are 12 residues in the CDR3. V gave up 5 bases and J gave up 4 bases, with 9 bases separating them.

The source was peripheral blood, collected in a trial of Ad26.COV2.S vaccine versus placebo. The chain uses TRBV2 and TRBJ2-7; maybe TRBD1 (5 bases). This TCR was recovered from a person aged 18-60 years who received the Ad26.COV2.S COVID-19 vaccine or a placebo. This CDR3 is CASSQDIYEQYF. The CDR3 bases are TGTGCCAGCAGTCAGGACATTTACGAGCAGTACTTC.